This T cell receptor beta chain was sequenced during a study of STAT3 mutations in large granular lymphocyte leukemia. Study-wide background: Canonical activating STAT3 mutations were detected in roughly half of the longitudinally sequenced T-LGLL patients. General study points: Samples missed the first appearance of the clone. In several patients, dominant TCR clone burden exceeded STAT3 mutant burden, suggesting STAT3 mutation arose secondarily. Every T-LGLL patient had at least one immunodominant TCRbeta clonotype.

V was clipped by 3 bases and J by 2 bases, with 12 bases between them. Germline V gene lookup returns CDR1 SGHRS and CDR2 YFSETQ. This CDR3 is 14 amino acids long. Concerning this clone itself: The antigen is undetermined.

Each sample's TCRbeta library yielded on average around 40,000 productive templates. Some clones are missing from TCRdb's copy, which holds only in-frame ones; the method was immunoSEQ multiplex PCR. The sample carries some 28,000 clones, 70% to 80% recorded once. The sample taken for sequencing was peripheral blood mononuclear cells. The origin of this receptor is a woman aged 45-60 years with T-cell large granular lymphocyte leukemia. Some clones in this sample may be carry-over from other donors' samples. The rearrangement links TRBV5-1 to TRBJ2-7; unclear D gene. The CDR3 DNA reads TGCGCCAGCAGCTCGTCTCCAGGTACCTACGAGCAGTACTTC. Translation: CASSSSPGTYEQYF.